Below are 3 T cell receptor beta chains sequenced from a single sample in a study of T cell responses to AZD1222 COVID-19 vaccine. The protocol was immunoSEQ multiplex PCR, while the TCRdb copy is restricted to in-frame clones and leaves out a portion. The top ten hold 14% of the sample, which has some 31,000 clones, roughly 90% seen once. The sequencing used peripheral blood, collected 28 days after the second AZD1222 dose. Source of these receptors: an adult who received the AZD1222 COVID-19 vaccine.

The genes are TRBV11-1 and TRBJ2-7; TRBD2 aligns across 9 bases. This CDR3 has 12 amino acids. The V segment lost 8 bases and the J segment 2 bases; nucleotides outside the gene matches: 1. Germline CDR1 and CDR2: SGHAT and FQDESV (reference sequence). CDR3 sequence (DNA): TGTGCCAGCGCGGGGGGGACCTACGAGCAGTACTTC. As protein: CASAGGTYEQYF.

This clone was counted once. This chain joins TRBV18 and TRBJ2-7, with D maybe TRBD2 (5 bases). The CDR3 spans 14 residues. The V gene's germline CDR1 is KGHSH and CDR2 LQKENI. V lost 1 base, J lost 0 bases, and 7 bases lay in between. The CDR3 coding sequence is TGTGCCAGCTCACCACAGGGAGACTCCTACGAGCAGTACTTC. Translated, it gives CASSPQGDSYEQYF.

The genes are TRBV6-2 or TRBV6-3 and TRBJ1-2, with 8 nucleotides matching TRBD1. V gave up 4 bases and J gave up 2 bases; unmatched junction bases: 3. This CDR3 has 14 amino acids. The V gene's germline CDR1 is MNHEY and CDR2 SVGEGT. The DNA for the CDR3 is TGTGCCAGCAGTTCATACAGGGGGAACTATGGCTACACCTTC. Translating gives CASSSYRGNYGYTF.